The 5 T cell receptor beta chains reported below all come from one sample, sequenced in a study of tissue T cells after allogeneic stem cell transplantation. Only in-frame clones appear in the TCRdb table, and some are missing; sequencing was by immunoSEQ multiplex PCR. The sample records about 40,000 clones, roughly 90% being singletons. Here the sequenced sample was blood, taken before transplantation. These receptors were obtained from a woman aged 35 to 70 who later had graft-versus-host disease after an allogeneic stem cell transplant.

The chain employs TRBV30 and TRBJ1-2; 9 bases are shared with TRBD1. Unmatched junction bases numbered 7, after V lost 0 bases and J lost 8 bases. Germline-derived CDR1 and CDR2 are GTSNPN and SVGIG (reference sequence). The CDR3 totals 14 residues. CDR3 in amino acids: CAWSVLDRGRGYTF. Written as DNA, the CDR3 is TGTGCCTGGAGTGTTCTGGACAGGGGTAGGGGCTACACCTTC.

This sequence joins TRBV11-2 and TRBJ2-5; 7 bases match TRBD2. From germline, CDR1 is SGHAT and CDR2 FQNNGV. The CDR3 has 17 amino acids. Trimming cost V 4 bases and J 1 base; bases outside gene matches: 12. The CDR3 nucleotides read TGTGCCAGCAGCTCAGGTACGGGAGGTCCGTCCCAAGAGACCCAGTACTTC. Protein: CASSSGTGGPSQETQYF. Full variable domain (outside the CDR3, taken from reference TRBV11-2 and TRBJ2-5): EAGVAQSPRYKIIEKRQSVAFWCNPISGHATLYWYQQILGQGPKLLIQFQNNGVVDDSQLPKDRFSAERLKGVDSTLKIQPAKLEDSAVYLCASSSGTGGPSQETQYFGPGTRLLVL.

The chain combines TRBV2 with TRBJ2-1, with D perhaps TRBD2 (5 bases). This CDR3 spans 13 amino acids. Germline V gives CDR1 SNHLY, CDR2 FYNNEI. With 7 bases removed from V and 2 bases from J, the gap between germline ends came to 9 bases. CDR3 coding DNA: TGTGCCAGCATCCAGGAGGCCTACAATGAGCAGTTCTTC. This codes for CASIQEAYNEQFF.

The DNA for the CDR3 is TGTGCCAGCACCGTGACTAGCTCCTACAATGAGCAGTTCTTC. Encoded protein: CASTVTSSYNEQFF. The V call is TRBV2, the J call TRBJ2-1, with D maybe TRBD2 (6 bases). Germline V gene data show CDR1 as SNHLY and CDR2 as FYNNEI. V was shortened by 7 bases and J by 0 bases, with 10 bases between the two germline ends. This CDR3 is 14 amino acids long.

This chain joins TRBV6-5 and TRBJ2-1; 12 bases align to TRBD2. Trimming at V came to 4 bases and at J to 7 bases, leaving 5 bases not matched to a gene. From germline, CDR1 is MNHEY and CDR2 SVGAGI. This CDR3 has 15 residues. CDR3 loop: CASSFRTSGMNEQFF. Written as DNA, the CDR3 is TGTGCCAGCAGTTTCAGGACTAGCGGGATGAATGAGCAGTTCTTC.